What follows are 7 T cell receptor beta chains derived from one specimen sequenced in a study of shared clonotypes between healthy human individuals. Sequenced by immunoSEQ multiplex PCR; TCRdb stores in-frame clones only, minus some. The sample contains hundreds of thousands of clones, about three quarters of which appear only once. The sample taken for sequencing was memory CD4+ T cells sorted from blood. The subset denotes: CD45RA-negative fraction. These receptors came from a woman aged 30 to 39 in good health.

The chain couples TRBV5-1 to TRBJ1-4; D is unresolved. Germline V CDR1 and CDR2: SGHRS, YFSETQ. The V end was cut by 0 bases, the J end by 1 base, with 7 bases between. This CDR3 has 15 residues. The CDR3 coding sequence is TGCGCCAGCAGCTTGGCCGGGGAAACTAATGAAAAACTGTTTTTT. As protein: CASSLAGETNEKLFF.

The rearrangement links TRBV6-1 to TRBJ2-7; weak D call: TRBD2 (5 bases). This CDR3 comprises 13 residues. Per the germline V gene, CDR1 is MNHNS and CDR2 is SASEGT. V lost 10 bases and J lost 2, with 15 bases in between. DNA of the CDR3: TGTGCCATTACCACCGGAGGTACCTACGAGCAGTACTTC. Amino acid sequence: CAITTGGTYEQYF.

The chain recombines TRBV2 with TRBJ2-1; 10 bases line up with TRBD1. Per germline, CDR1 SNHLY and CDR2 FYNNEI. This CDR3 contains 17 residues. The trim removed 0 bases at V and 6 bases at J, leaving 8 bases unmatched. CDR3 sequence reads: CASSEALPGQGGNEQFF. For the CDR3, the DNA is TGTGCCAGCAGTGAAGCGCTACCTGGACAGGGGGGCAATGAGCAGTTCTTC.

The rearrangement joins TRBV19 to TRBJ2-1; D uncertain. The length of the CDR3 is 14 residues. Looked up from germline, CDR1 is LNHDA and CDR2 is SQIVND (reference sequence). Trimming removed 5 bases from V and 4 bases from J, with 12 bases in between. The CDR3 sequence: CASSPATAYNEQFF. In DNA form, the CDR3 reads TGTGCCAGTAGTCCCGCAACAGCTTACAATGAGCAGTTCTTC.

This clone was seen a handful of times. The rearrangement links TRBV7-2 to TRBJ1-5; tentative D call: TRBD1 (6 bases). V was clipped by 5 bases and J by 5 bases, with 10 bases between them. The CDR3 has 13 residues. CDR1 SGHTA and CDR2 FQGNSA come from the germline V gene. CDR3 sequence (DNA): TGTGCCAGCAGCCAGGGACACCATCAGCCCCAGCATTTT. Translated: CASSQGHHQPQHF.

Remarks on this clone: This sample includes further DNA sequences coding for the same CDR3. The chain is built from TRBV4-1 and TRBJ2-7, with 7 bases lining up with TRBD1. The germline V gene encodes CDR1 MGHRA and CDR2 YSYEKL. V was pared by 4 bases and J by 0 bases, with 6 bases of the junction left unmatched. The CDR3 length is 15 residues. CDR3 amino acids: CASSRDRDSSYEQYF. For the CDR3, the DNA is TGCGCCAGCAGCCGAGACCGGGACAGCTCCTACGAGCAGTACTTC.

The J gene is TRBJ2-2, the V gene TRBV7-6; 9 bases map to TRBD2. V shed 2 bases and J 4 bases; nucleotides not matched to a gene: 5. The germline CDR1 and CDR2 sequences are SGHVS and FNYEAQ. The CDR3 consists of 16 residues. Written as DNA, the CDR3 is TGTGCCAGCAGCTTACTGCTAGCGGGAATCACCGGGGAGCTGTTTTTT. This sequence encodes CASSLLLAGITGELFF. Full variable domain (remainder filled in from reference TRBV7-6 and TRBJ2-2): GAGVSQSPRYKVTKRGQDVALRCDPISGHVSLYWYRQALGQGPEFLTYFNYEAQQDKSGLPNDRFSAERPEGSISTLTIQRTEQRDSAMYRCASSLLLAGITGELFFGEGSRLTVL.